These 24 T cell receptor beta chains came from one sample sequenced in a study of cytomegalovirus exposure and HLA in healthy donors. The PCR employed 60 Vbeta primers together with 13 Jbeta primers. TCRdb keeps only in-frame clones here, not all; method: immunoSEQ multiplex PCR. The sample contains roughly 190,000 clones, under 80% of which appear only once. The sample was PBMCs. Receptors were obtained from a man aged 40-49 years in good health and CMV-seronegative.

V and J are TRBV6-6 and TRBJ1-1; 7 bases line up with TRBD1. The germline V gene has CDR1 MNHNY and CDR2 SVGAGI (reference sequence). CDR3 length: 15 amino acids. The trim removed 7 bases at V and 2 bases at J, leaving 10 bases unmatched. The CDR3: CASTTRDRVNTEAFF. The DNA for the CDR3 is TGTGCCAGCACCACACGGGACAGAGTTAACACTGAAGCTTTCTTT.

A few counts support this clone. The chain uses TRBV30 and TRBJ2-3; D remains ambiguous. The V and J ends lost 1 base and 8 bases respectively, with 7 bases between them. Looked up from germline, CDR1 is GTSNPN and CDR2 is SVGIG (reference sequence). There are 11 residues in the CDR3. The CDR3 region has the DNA TGTGCCTGGAGTGGGCAGGCTACGCAGTATTTT. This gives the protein CAWSGQATQYF.

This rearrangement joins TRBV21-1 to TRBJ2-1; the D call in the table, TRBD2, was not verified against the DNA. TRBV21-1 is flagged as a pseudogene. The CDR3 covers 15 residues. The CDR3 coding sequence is TGTGCCAGCAGCAAATCCGACGCGACTCCCAATGAGCAGTTCTTC. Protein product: CASSKSDATPNEQFF.

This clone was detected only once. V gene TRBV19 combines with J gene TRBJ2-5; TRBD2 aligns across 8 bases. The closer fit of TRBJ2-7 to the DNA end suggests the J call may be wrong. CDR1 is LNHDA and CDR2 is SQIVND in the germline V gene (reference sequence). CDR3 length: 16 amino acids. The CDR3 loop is CASTSQQSGGVYEQYF. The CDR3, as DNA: TGTGCCAGTACCTCCCAACAATCGGGAGGGGTCTACGAGCAGTACTTC.

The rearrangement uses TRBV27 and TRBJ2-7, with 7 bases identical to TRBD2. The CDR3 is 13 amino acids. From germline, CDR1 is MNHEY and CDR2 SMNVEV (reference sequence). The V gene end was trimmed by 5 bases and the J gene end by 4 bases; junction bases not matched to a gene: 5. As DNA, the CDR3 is TGTGCCAGCAGTCCAGTGGGAGGGTACGAGCAGTACTTC. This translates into CASSPVGGYEQYF.

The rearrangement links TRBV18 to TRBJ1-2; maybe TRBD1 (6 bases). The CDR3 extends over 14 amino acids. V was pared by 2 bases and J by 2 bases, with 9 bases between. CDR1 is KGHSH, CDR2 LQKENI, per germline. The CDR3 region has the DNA TGTGCCAGCTCACCATCAGGACAGAACTATGGCTACACCTTC. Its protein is CASSPSGQNYGYTF.

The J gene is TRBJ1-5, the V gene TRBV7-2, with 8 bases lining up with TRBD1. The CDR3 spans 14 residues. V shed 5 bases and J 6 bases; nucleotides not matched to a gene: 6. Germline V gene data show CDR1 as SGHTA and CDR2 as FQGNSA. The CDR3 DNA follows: TGTGCCAGCAGCCCTCAGGGGGCAGGTCAGCCCCAGCATTTT. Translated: CASSPQGAGQPQHF.

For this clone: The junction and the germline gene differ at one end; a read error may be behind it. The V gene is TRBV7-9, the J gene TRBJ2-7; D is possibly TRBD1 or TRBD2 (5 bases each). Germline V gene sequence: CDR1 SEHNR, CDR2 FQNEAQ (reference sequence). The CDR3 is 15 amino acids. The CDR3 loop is CSSSLARQGSYEQYF. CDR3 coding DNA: TGTTCCAGCAGCTTAGCGAGGCAGGGCTCCTACGAGCAGTACTTC.

CDR3 bases: TGTGCCAGCAGTTTAGCCGGGGTGGGAGACGAGCAGTACTTC. Amino acid sequence: CASSLAGVGDEQYF. V usage is TRBV27 and J usage is TRBJ2-7, with a weak D call TRBD2 (5 bases). V lost 2 bases and J 5 bases, leaving 13 bases between the germline ends. Germline CDR1 and CDR2: MNHEY and SMNVEV (reference sequence). CDR3 length equals 14 residues.

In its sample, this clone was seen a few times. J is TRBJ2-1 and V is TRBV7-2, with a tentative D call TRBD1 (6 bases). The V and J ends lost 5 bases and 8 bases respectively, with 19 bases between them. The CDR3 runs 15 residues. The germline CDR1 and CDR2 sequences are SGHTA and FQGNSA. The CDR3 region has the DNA TGTGCCAGCAGCAGGGATGGGAAGGGGGTCGATGAGCAGTTCTTC. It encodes CASSRDGKGVDEQFF.

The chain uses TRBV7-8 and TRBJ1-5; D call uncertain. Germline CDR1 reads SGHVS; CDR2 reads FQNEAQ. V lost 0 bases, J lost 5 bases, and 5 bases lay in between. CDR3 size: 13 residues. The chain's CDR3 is CASSLAGDQPQHF. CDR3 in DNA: TGTGCCAGCAGCTTAGCCGGTGATCAGCCCCAGCATTTT.

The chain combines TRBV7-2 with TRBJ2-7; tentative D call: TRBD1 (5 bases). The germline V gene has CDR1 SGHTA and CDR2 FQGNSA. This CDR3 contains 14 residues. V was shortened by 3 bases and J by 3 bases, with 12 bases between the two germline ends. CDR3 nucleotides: TGTGCCAGCAGCTTTACCACAGGAGTCTACGAGCAGTACTTC. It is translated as CASSFTTGVYEQYF. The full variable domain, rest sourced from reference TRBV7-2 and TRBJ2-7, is GAGVSQSPSNKVTEKGKDVELRCDPISGHTALYWYRQSLGQGLEFLIYFQGNSAPDKSGLPSDRFSAERTGGSVSTLTIQRTQQEDSAVYLCASSFTTGVYEQYFGPGTRLTVT.

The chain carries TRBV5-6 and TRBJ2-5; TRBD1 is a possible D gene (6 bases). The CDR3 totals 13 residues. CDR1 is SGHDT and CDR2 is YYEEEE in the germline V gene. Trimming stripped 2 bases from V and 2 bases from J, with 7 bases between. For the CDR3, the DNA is TGTGCCAGCAGCTTAGGACAGCAAGAGACCCAGTACTTC. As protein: CASSLGQQETQYF.

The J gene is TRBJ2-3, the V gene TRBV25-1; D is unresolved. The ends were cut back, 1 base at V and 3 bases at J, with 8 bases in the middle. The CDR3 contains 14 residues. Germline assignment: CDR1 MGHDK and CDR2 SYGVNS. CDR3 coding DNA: TGTGCCAGCAGTGAATTCTCCCTTACAGATACGCAGTATTTT. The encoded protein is CASSEFSLTDTQYF.

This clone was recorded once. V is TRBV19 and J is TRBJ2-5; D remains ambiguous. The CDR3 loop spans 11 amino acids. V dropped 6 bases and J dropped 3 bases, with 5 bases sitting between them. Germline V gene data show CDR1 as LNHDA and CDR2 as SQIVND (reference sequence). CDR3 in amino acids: CASRAEETQYF. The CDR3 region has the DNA TGTGCCAGTAGGGCAGAAGAGACCCAGTACTTC.

The CDR3 nucleotides read TGTGCCTGGAGCAGAGCAACCCACGGGACAGGGGGGCATCAGCCCCAGCATTTT. Encoded protein: CAWSRATHGTGGHQPQHF. This chain joins TRBV30 and TRBJ1-5; TRBD1 aligns across 11 bases. From germline, CDR1 is GTSNPN and CDR2 SVGIG (reference sequence). J lost 5 bases, V lost 3 bases, and 15 bases had no gene match. The CDR3 runs 18 residues. Combining the CDR3 with reference TRBV30 and TRBJ1-5 gives the whole variable domain SQTIHQWPATLVQPVGSPLSLECTVEGTSNPNLYWYRQAAGRGLQLLFYSVGIGQISSEVPQNLSASRPQDRQFILSSKKLLLSDSGFYLCAWSRATHGTGGHQPQHFGDGTRLSIL.

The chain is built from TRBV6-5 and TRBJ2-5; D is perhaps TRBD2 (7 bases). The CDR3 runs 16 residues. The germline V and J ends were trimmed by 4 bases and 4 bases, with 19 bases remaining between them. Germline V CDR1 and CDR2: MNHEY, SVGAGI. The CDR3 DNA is TGTGCCAGCAGTTCCTTAAAGGGGGGAGGGGGAGAGACCCAGTACTTC. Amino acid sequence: CASSSLKGGGGETQYF.

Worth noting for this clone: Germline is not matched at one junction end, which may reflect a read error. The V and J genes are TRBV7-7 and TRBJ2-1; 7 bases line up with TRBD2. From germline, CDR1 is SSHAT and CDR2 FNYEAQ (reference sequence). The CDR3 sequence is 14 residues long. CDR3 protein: CASSLGGSYNEQFF. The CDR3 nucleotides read TGTGCTAGCAGCTTGGGCGGGAGTTACAATGAGCAGTTCTTC. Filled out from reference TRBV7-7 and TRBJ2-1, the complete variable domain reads GAGVSQSPRYKVTKRGQDVTLRCDPISSHATLYWYQQALGQGPEFLTYFNYEAQPDKSGLPSDRFSAERPEGSISTLTIQRTEQRDSAMYRCASSLGGSYNEQFFGPGTRLTVL.

CDR3 sequence reads: CASSLSGLAGGPGTDTQYF. The CDR3 DNA is TGTGCCAGCAGTTTATCGGGACTAGCGGGGGGGCCGGGCACAGATACGCAGTATTTT. The J gene is TRBJ2-3, the V gene TRBV27; 16 bases fit TRBD2. The CDR3 is 19 amino acids. V lost 0 bases to trimming and J lost 1 base; unmatched junction nucleotides: 4. The germline V gene encodes CDR1 MNHEY and CDR2 SMNVEV (reference sequence).

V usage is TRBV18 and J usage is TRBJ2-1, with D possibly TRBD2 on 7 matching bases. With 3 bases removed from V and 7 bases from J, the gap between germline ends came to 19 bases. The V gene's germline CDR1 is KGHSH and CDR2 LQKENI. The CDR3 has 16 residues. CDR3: CASSPQQGGGPNEQFF. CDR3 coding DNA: TGTGCCAGCTCACCCCAACAGGGCGGGGGCCCGAATGAGCAGTTCTTC.

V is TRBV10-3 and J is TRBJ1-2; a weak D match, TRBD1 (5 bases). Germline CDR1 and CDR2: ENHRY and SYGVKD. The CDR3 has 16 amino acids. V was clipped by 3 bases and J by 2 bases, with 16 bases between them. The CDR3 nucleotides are TGTGCCATCAGTGAAGGCATGTCACAGGCAAACTATGGCTACACCTTC. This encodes CAISEGMSQANYGYTF.

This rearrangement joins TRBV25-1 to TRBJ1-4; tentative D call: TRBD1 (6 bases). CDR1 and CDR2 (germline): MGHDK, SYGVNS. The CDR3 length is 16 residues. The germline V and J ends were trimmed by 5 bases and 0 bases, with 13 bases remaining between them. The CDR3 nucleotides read TGTGCCAGCAGTCCGAGACAGGTTGCAACTAATGAAAAACTGTTTTTT. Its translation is CASSPRQVATNEKLFF. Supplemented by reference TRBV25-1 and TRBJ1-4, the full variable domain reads EADIYQTPRYLVIGTGKKITLECSQTMGHDKMYWYQQDPGMELHLIHYSYGVNSTEKGDLSSESTVSRIRTEHFPLTLESARPSHTSQYLCASSPRQVATNEKLFFGSGTQLSVL.

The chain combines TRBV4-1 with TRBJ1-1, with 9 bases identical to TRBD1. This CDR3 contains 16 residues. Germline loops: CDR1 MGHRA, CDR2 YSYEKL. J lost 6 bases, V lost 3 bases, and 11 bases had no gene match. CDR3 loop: CASSQATGGSFSEAFF. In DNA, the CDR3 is TGCGCCAGCAGCCAGGCTACAGGGGGCAGTTTTTCTGAAGCTTTCTTT.

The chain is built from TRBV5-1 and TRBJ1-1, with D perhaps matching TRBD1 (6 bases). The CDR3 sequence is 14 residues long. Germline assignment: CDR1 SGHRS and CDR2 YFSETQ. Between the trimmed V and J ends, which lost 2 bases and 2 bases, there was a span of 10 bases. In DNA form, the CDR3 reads TGCGCCAGCAGCTTAAAACAGGGTAACACTGAAGCTTTCTTT. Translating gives CASSLKQGNTEAFF.